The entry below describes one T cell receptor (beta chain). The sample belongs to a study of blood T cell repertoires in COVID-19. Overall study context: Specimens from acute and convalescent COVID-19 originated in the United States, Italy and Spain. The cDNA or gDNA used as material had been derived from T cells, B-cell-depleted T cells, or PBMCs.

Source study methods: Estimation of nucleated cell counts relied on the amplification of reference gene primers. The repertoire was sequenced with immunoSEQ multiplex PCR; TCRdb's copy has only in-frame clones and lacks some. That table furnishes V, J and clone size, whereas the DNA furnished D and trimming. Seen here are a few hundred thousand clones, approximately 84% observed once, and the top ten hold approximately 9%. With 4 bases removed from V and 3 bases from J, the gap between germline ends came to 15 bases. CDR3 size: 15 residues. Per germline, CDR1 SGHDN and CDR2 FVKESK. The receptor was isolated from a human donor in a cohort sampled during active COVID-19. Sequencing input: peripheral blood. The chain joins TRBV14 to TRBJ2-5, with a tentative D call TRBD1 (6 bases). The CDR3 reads CASSPSQGLKETQYF. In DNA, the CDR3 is TGTGCCAGCAGCCCTTCCCAGGGGCTAAAAGAGACCCAGTACTTC.